This T cell receptor beta chain stems from a study of shared clonotypes between healthy human individuals. Study details: CD4 naive and memory got three plates each, CD8 naive two, CD8 memory one. Regarding the study as a whole: Clonotypes which were not shared had lower generation probabilities than clonotypes that all four donors shared. An anticipated effect of sequencing depth on clonotype sharing among donors was recognized.

Points on this clone: Its specificity is unknown.

Sequencing was performed with immunoSEQ multiplex PCR; in TCRdb, only in-frame clones are kept and a portion is missing. The sample yields about 2.3 million clones, 80% to 95% seen once. CDR1 SGHRS and CDR2 YFSETQ come from the germline V gene. Trimming shortened V by 4 bases and J by 6 bases, and 16 bases separated the two germline ends. The CDR3 has 15 residues. This receptor was taken from a man in his late teens or twenties in good health. Some clones in this sample may be carry-over from other donors' samples. This chain joins TRBV5-1 and TRBJ1-4; D gene uncertain. The sequencing input was naive CD4+ T cells from PBMCs. Subset specified: CD45RA+ positively selected. CDR3 loop: CASSNTPEQYEKLFF. The DNA for the CDR3 is TGCGCCAGCAGCAATACCCCTGAGCAATATGAAAAACTGTTTTTT.